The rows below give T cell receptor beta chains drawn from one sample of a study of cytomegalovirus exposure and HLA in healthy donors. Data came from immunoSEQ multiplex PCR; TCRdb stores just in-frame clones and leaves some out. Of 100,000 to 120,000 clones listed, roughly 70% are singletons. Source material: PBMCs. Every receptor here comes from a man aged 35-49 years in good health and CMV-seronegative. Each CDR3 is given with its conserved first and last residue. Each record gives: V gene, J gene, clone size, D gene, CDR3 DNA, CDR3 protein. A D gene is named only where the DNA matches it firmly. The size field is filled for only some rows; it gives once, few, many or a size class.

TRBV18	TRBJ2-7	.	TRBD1	TGTGCCAGCTCAGAAAGACAGGGAAAGCACGAGCAGTACTTC	CASSERQGKHEQYF
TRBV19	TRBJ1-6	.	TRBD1	TGTGCCAGTAGGCAGGGGGCCGCTAATTCACCCCTCCACTTT	CASRQGAANSPLHF
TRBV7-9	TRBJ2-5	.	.	TGTGCCAGCAGCCTGGGACTGTCCCTTGAGACCCAGTACTTC	CASSLGLSLETQYF
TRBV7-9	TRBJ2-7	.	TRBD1	TGTGCCAGCAGCTGGACAGGTCAGCCCTACGAGCAGTACTTC	CASSWTGQPYEQYF
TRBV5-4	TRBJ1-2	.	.	TGTGCCAGCAGCTTGGGCGGAAACAATGGCTACACCTTC	CASSLGGNNGYTF
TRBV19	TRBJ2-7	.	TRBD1	TGTGCCAGTAGTTCCCGAGGGACAGGGATCTCCTACGAGCAGTACTTC	CASSSRGTGISYEQYF
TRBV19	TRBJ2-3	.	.	TGTGCCAGTAGTACCCAGGGTGGACCAGATACGCAGTATTTT	CASSTQGGPDTQYF
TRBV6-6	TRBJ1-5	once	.	TGTGCCAGCAGTATAAGTACCTATAGCAATCAGCCCCAGCATTTT	CASSISTYSNQPQHF
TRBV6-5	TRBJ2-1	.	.	TGTGCCACCCATCCCGACACCGCCTCGTACAATGAGCAGTTCTTC	CATHPDTASYNEQFF
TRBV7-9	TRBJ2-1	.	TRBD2	TGTGCCAGCAGTCCTAGCGGGAGTCCCTACAATGAGCAGTTCTTC	CASSPSGSPYNEQFF
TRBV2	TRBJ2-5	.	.	TGTGCCAGCAGGAAAGGGAGTTCGGAAGAGACCCAGTACTTC	CASRKGSSEETQYF
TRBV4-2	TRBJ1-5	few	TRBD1	TGTGCCAGCAGCCAAGATGGGGGTGGGACAGTCAATCAGCCCCAGCATTTT	CASSQDGGGTVNQPQHF
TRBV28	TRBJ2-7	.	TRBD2	TGTGCCAGCACCCCGGGGGCTAGCGGGGGGGCTCGTGGCGACGAGCAGTACTTC	CASTPGASGGARGDEQYF
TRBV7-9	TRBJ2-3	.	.	TGTGCCAGCAGCTTACAGGGTGGTTTAGATACGCAGTATTTT	CASSLQGGLDTQYF
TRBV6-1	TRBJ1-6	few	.	TGTGCCAGCAGTGAGGGAGACTTAGGAGGGTCACCCCTCCACTTT	CASSEGDLGGSPLHF
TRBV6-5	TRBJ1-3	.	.	TGTGCCAGCAGTTACTCCCTGCAGGCCATAAACACCATATATTTT	CASSYSLQAINTIYF
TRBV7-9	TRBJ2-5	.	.	TGTGCCAGCAGCTTAGGGACTATTTACCAAGAGACCCAGTACTTC	CASSLGTIYQETQYF
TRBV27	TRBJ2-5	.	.	TGTGCCAGCAGTTTATATGCGGAGCAAGAGACCCAGTACTTC	CASSLYAEQETQYF
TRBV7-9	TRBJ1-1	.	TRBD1	TGTGCCAGCAGCCCGGGACAGATGAACACTGAAGCTTTCTTT	CASSPGQMNTEAFF
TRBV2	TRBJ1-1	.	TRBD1	TGTGCCAGCAGGGGACAGGGATCGAACACTGAAGCTTTCTTT	CASRGQGSNTEAFF
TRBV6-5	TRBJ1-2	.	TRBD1	TGTGCCAGCAAAAAAGGACAGGGGGGAGTGGGTGGCTACACCTTC	CASKKGQGGVGGYTF
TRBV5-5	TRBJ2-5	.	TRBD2	TGTGCCAGCAGCCTGGGACTAGCGGGAGGGCAAGAGACCCAGTACTTC	CASSLGLAGGQETQYF
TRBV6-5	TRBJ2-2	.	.	TGTGCCAGCAGAAGGGGAACCGGGGAGCTGTTTTTT	CASRRGTGELFF